This TCR beta chain derives from a study of vaccination effects on CD4 cells after COVID-19. This CDR3 spans 14 amino acids. Per germline, CDR1 SGHTA and CDR2 FQGNSA. Trimming stripped 5 bases from V and 2 bases from J, with 12 bases between. A note on this clone: Its antigen is not identified.

CD4+ T cells were isolated after around 10 days of culture. All participants had two doses of either the BNT162b2 or mRNA-1273 vaccine. Prior SARS-CoV-2 infection was absent in the vaccine recipients, as shown by negative nucleocapsid antibodies. A half-volume exchange with IL-2 medium occurred on days 3 and 7. This table comes from immunoSEQ multiplex PCR, and its TCRdb copy is limited to in-frame clones, with some not included. This sample has about 57,000 clones, with less than 80% found just once. Study outcomes and limitations: Few convalescent patients were included, and no early post-infection timepoints were sampled. Infection-derived and vaccine-derived clones contracted markedly late after vaccination.

The sequence came from a human donor who received a COVID-19 vaccine. Sequenced material: CD4+ T cells from PBMCs cultured without peptide, taken after COVID-19 vaccination. J is TRBJ1-2 and V is TRBV7-2; D is undetermined. The CDR3 DNA sequence: TGTGCCAGCAGCCCGTCCGGGGTAAACTATGGCTACACCTTC. Its translation: CASSPSGVNYGYTF. The full variable domain, in which reference TRBV7-2 and TRBJ1-2 provide the parts outside the CDR3, is GAGVSQSPSNKVTEKGKDVELRCDPISGHTALYWYRQSLGQGLEFLIYFQGNSAPDKSGLPSDRFSAERTGGSVSTLTIQRTQQEDSAVYLCASSPSGVNYGYTFGSGTRLTVV.